Listed below are T cell receptor beta chains from one sample, sequenced in a study of long-term antiretroviral therapy in people with HIV. Clones were sequenced by immunoSEQ multiplex PCR, and TCRdb holds only the in-frame ones, with some missing. The sample consists of 23,000 or so clones, roughly three quarters of them appearing once. Sequenced here: unsorted PBMCs, sampled 2.1 years after starting antiretroviral therapy. These receptors were taken from a young man with HIV. Both conserved end residues are part of each CDR3. The D gene is left open where the match is weak. Some rows mark clone size as missing; the rest say once, few, many or name a class of expanded clone.

v_call,j_call,d_call,clone_size,cdr3_aa,cdr3_nt
TRBV28,TRBJ1-1,TRBD1,-,CASSEGQGGMNTEAFF,TGTGCCAGCAGTGAGGGACAGGGTGGGATGAACACTGAAGCTTTCTTT
TRBV11-2,TRBJ1-2,-,-,CASSSIRGSLYGYTF,TGTGCCAGCAGCTCAATAAGGGGTTCGCTATATGGCTACACCTTC
TRBV7-2,TRBJ2-1,TRBD1,-,CASSSVSDRANEQFF,TGTGCCAGCAGCTCGGTTTCGGACAGGGCTAATGAGCAGTTCTTC
TRBV7-2,TRBJ1-5,-,few,CASSLVGPVGTGNQPQHF,TGTGCCAGCAGCTTAGTGGGGCCTGTAGGAACGGGCAATCAGCCCCAGCATTTT
TRBV7-2,TRBJ2-5,-,once,CASSLNPETQYF,TGTGCCAGCAGCTTAAATCCAGAGACCCAGTACTTC
TRBV27,TRBJ2-2,-,once,CASSLGRAGFTGELFF,TGTGCCAGCAGTTTGGGCCGAGCGGGTTTCACCGGGGAGCTGTTTTTT
TRBV6-5,TRBJ2-1,TRBD1,-,CASRYRDRTANEQFF,TGTGCCAGCAGATACCGGGACAGGACGGCCAATGAGCAGTTCTTC
TRBV19,TRBJ1-1,TRBD1,-,CASTSGQANTEAFF,TGTGCCAGTACCTCAGGACAGGCAAACACTGAAGCTTTCTTT
TRBV7-3,TRBJ2-2,-,-,CASSLGAGNTGELFF,TGTGCCAGCAGCTTAGGGGCGGGTAACACCGGGGAGCTGTTTTTT
TRBV10-3,TRBJ2-3,TRBD1,-,CAISRDRGSSTDTQYF,TGTGCCATCAGCCGGGACAGGGGGTCTTCCACAGATACGCAGTATTTT
TRBV2,TRBJ2-5,-,-,CASSEIRGGDGTQYF,TGTGCCAGCAGTGAAATACGAGGGGGGGATGGGACCCAGTACTTC
TRBV5-1,TRBJ2-5,-,-,CASSLGNKGQETQYF,TGCGCCAGCAGCTTGGGAAATAAAGGACAAGAGACCCAGTACTTC
TRBV5-1,TRBJ2-6,-,-,CASSLAGSPSGANVLTF,TGCGCCAGCAGCTTGGCCGGTAGTCCCTCTGGGGCCAACGTCCTGACTTTC
TRBV30,TRBJ2-7,TRBD1,-,CAWDRVSSEQYF,TGTGCCTGGGACAGGGTTAGTAGCGAGCAGTACTTC
TRBV2,TRBJ1-1,TRBD1,-,CASSEARGQFAEAFF,TGTGCCAGCAGTGAAGCGAGGGGGCAGTTCGCTGAAGCTTTCTTT
TRBV19,TRBJ1-1,-,-,CASIGSWNTEAFF,TGTGCCAGTATTGGGTCATGGAACACTGAAGCTTTCTTT
TRBV6-6,TRBJ1-2,-,-,CASSYSNGGGYGYTF,TGTGCCAGCAGTTACTCGAATGGAGGGGGTTATGGCTACACCTTC
TRBV10-3,TRBJ1-3,-,-,CAISERAGTAGNTIYF,TGTGCCATCAGTGAGAGGGCCGGTACTGCGGGAAACACCATATATTTT
TRBV28,TRBJ1-4,-,-,CASNPHSGNEKLFF,TGTGCCAGCAACCCACACAGTGGGAATGAAAAACTGTTTTTT
TRBV30,TRBJ2-7,-,-,CAWSLSWGSYEQYF,TGTGCCTGGAGTCTATCCTGGGGCTCCTACGAGCAGTACTTC
TRBV5-1,TRBJ2-7,TRBD1,-,CASSLVQGAYEQYF,TGCGCCAGCAGCTTGGTGCAGGGGGCCTACGAGCAGTACTTC
TRBV15,TRBJ2-7,-,once,CATSRDGFYEQYF,TGTGCCACCAGCAGGGACGGCTTTTACGAGCAGTACTTC
TRBV2,TRBJ1-2,-,-,CASSDTIYNYGYTF,TGTGCCAGCAGTGACACCATCTATAACTATGGCTACACCTTC
TRBV25-1,TRBJ2-3,-,-,CASSEYSLADTQYF,TGTGCCAGCAGTGAATATTCTCTCGCAGATACGCAGTATTTT
TRBV9,TRBJ1-1,TRBD1,-,CASSVQIRQGPADAFF,TGTGCCAGCAGCGTCCAAATACGACAGGGTCCGGCGGACGCTTTCTTT
TRBV18,TRBJ2-7,TRBD2,-,CASSPLAGGKKVSSYEQYF,TGTGCCAGCTCACCGCTAGCGGGAGGCAAAAAGGTGAGCTCCTACGAGCAGTACTTC
TRBV11-2,TRBJ2-1,-,few,CASSQGGKGYNEQFF,TGTGCCAGCAGCCAAGGGGGAAAGGGCTACAATGAGCAGTTCTTC
TRBV30,TRBJ2-5,-,-,CAWSVLGGGRETQYF,TGTGCCTGGAGTGTACTAGGAGGGGGCCGGGAGACCCAGTACTTC
TRBV15,TRBJ2-7,-,-,CATSREAPPLDEQYF,TGTGCCACCAGCAGAGAGGCACCACCCCTCGACGAGCAGTACTTC
TRBV6-5,TRBJ2-1,TRBD2,-,CASSPTSGGHNEQFF,TGTGCCAGCAGCCCGACTAGCGGGGGACACAATGAGCAGTTCTTC
TRBV28,TRBJ2-3,TRBD1,-,CASSGLGQGRTDTQYF,TGTGCCAGCAGTGGTCTGGGACAGGGACGCACAGATACGCAGTATTTT
TRBV5-4,TRBJ2-5,-,-,CASSRSGQETQYF,TGTGCCAGCAGCCGTAGCGGCCAAGAGACCCAGTACTTC
TRBV6-6,TRBJ2-3,TRBD1,-,CASSAGQVDTQYF,TGTGCCAGCAGTGCGGGACAGGTGGATACGCAGTATTTT
TRBV5-4,TRBJ2-5,TRBD1,-,CASSPTGTGNFNQETQYF,TGTGCCAGCAGCCCTACCGGGACAGGGAATTTTAATCAAGAGACCCAGTACTTC
TRBV6-1,TRBJ1-4,TRBD1,-,CASRDPRQGSEKLFF,TGTGCCAGCAGGGATCCGCGACAGGGGAGTGAAAAACTGTTTTTT
TRBV4-3,TRBJ2-2,TRBD2,-,CASSQGAGGLTGELFF,TGCGCCAGCAGCCAAGGGGCGGGAGGTTTGACCGGGGAGCTGTTTTTT
TRBV7-9,TRBJ2-7,-,-,CASSTSTHYEQYF,TGTGCCAGCAGCACCTCGACACATTACGAGCAGTACTTC
TRBV7-2,TRBJ1-5,-,-,CASSPDGLFTQPQHF,TGTGCCAGCAGCCCCGACGGCCTCTTCACTCAGCCCCAGCATTTT
TRBV6-6,TRBJ1-1,TRBD1,-,CASTLGAGGTEAFF,TGTGCCAGCACCCTAGGGGCAGGGGGAACTGAAGCTTTCTTT
TRBV6-6,TRBJ1-5,-,-,CASSYTSGGNQPQHF,TGTGCCAGCAGTTACACTTCAGGGGGCAATCAGCCCCAGCATTTT
TRBV5-6,TRBJ2-1,TRBD2,-,CASSRLLMTGTKDNEQFF,TGTGCCAGCAGCCGCCTCCTCATGACCGGGACTAAAGACAATGAGCAGTTCTTC
TRBV6-5,TRBJ1-4,-,-,CASSWVRSEKLFF,TGTGCCAGCAGTTGGGTCCGAAGTGAAAAACTGTTTTTT
TRBV11-2,TRBJ1-6,-,-,CASSLVREKNSPLHF,TGTGCCAGCAGCTTAGTGCGGGAGAAGAATTCACCCCTCCACTTT
TRBV20-1,TRBJ1-2,-,-,CSATWDYGYTF,TGCAGTGCTACCTGGGACTATGGCTACACCTTC
TRBV7-9,TRBJ1-6,-,few,CASSKGPTDNSPLHF,TGTGCCAGCAGCAAGGGACCCACGGATAATTCACCCCTCCACTTT
TRBV10-3,TRBJ2-1,-,large,CAISSGNEQFF,TGTGCCATCAGCAGCGGCAATGAGCAGTTCTTC
TRBV4-1,TRBJ2-7,-,-,CASSRIEGRGLGYEQYF,TGCGCCAGCAGCCGTATAGAGGGGAGGGGGTTAGGCTACGAGCAGTACTTC
TRBV27,TRBJ1-1,-,-,CASGRRVANTEAFF,TGTGCCAGCGGTAGGAGGGTGGCGAACACTGAAGCTTTCTTT
TRBV6-6,TRBJ2-2,-,-,CASSYGGRELFF,TGTGCCAGCAGTTACGGGGGCAGGGAGCTGTTTTTT
TRBV28,TRBJ1-5,-,few,CASRWGDYSNQPQHF,TGTGCCAGCAGGTGGGGGGATTATAGCAATCAGCCCCAGCATTTT
TRBV19,TRBJ1-5,-,-,CASSIFGGIGNQPQHF,TGTGCCAGTAGTATATTTGGGGGAATTGGCAATCAGCCCCAGCATTTT
TRBV19,TRBJ1-6,-,-,CASSIFGSPLHF,TGTGCCAGTAGTATTTTCGGCTCACCCCTCCACTTT
TRBV5-1,TRBJ1-3,-,-,CASSLGVNWGSGNTIYF,TGCGCCAGCAGCTTGGGGGTCAACTGGGGCTCTGGAAACACCATATATTTT
TRBV19,TRBJ2-7,TRBD1,few,CASSPGTDYYEQYF,TGTGCCAGTAGCCCCGGGACAGATTACTACGAGCAGTACTTC
TRBV29-1,TRBJ1-6,-,-,CSARQDYNSPLHF,TGCAGCGCCCGACAAGACTATAATTCACCCCTCCACTTT
TRBV6-5,TRBJ1-5,TRBD1,-,CASKGGTGRNQPQHF,TGTGCCAGCAAGGGCGGGACAGGGCGCAATCAGCCCCAGCATTTT
TRBV27,TRBJ1-5,-,few,CASTQTDKGNQPQHF,TGTGCCAGCACCCAGACAGACAAGGGCAATCAGCCCCAGCATTTT
TRBV21-1,TRBJ1-2,-,-,CASSKTKGRYYGYTF,TGTGCCAGCAGCAAAACAAAAGGGAGGTACTATGGCTACACCTTC
TRBV28,TRBJ2-1,TRBD1,-,CASSMTGESYNEQFF,TGTGCCAGCAGTATGACAGGGGAGTCCTACAATGAGCAGTTCTTC
TRBV7-3,TRBJ1-2,-,few,CASSSQGGDYGYTF,TGTGCCAGCAGCTCACAGGGTGGGGACTATGGCTACACCTTC